Below, one TCR beta chain is given with its context. TCRdb redid the calling of the 5' RACE reads with MiXCR, one entry per CDR3 protein. The sample carries approximately 560,000 distinct CDR3 sequences, roughly 17% recorded once. These data originate in a study of T-cell memory formation after mild COVID-19. Trimming took off 3 bases at V and 2 bases at J, with 17 bases between the two ends. The germline V gene has CDR1 SGHVS and CDR2 FQNEAQ. This CDR3 contains 16 residues. Sequenced: PBMCs or a T cell subset sorted from them (not recorded which). This chain uses TRBV7-8 with TRBJ2-7, with D perhaps matching TRBD1 (6 bases). The sequence was obtained from an adult woman who had mild COVID-19 (a few samples of this study predate the infection). Cell type and time point are not known. CDR3 DNA sequence: TGTGCCAGCAGCTTCTCCTCGGCAGGGGCTCCCTACGAGCAGTACTTC. Residues: CASSFSSAGAPYEQYF.